This T cell receptor (beta chain) was sequenced in a study of control samples from healthy donors and cancer patients. Here immunoSEQ multiplex PCR was the method, and the copy in TCRdb shows in-frame clones only, minus some. The sample records around 97,000 clones, approximately 90% being singletons. The germline gives CDR1 GTSNPN, CDR2 SVGIG (reference sequence). Unmatched junction bases numbered 13, after V lost 4 bases and J lost 5 bases. There are 15 residues in the CDR3. Sequencing was done on a sample of PBMCs. The sequence was collected from a man aged 60 to 69 with lung cancer. The rearrangement uses TRBV30 and TRBJ1-1; TRBD1 agrees at 7 bases. The CDR3 DNA reads as TGTGCCTGGACATTGGGACAGTTTTTTCCTACTGAAGCTTTCTTT. Residues: CAWTLGQFFPTEAFF.